These 13 T cell receptor beta chains originate from one sample sequenced in a study of T cells in Graves' hyperthyroidism and ophthalmopathy. There were TCR beta CDR3 regions amplified from RNA transcripts. TCR CDR3 regions were first amplified by RT-PCR with HTBI primers. From the multiplex PCR reads, TCRdb called clonotypes with MiXCR, one entry per CDR3 protein. The table records a few hundred thousand distinct CDR3 sequences, approximately 14% of them present only once. Sequenced sample: blood. These receptors all come from a woman between 18 and 29 years old with Graves' hyperthyroidism.

This clonotype has a handful of counts. This chain uses TRBV24-1 with TRBJ2-7; D gene uncertain. The CDR3 is made up of 13 amino acids. Per the germline V gene, CDR1 is KGHDR and CDR2 is SFDVKD. V lost 4 bases and J lost 9, with 15 bases in between. The CDR3 DNA is TGTGCCACCAGTGACCTACGGACGACCCGGCAGTACTTC. Translated, it gives CATSDLRTTRQYF.

CDR3: CASSDGFNQPQHF. The CDR3 DNA reads as TGTGCCAGCAGTGACGGATTCAATCAGCCCCAGCATTTT. This rearrangement joins TRBV6-1 to TRBJ1-5; D unclear. The length of the CDR3 is 13 residues. V was trimmed by 3 bases and J by 3 bases, leaving 6 bases between them. CDR1 is MNHNS, CDR2 SASEGT, per germline.

This clonotype has a handful of counts. The rearrangement links TRBV5-1 to TRBJ2-1; the match to TRBD2 covers 11 bases. Germline assignment: CDR1 SGHRS and CDR2 YFSETQ. The CDR3 runs to 19 residues. J gave up 9 bases and V 0 bases, and 17 bases lay outside the gene matches. CDR3 sequence: CASSLELAGVTSLLSEQFF. CDR3 nucleotides: TGCGCCAGCAGCTTGGAACTAGCGGGAGTTACCAGCCTCCTCAGTGAGCAGTTCTTC.

The chain is built from TRBV6-2 or TRBV6-3 and TRBJ2-5; TRBD2 is a possible D gene (5 bases). Germline CDR1 and CDR2: MNHEY and SVGEGT. Trimming took off 8 bases at V and 4 bases at J, with 26 bases between the two ends. This CDR3 contains 17 residues. The CDR3 is CASGWRPGYSARETQYF. Written as DNA, the CDR3 is TGTGCCAGCGGCTGGCGGCCGGGCTATAGCGCGCGAGAGACCCAGTACTTC.

This clonotype has at least ten counts. V gene TRBV5-1 combines with J gene TRBJ2-3, with 7 bases lining up with TRBD1. The CDR3 has 13 residues. The V and J ends lost 7 bases and 2 bases, in that order; junction bases with no gene match: 4. Germline values: CDR1 SGHRS, CDR2 YFSETQ. The CDR3 reads CASRQGYTDTQYF. CDR3 nucleotide sequence: TGCGCCAGCCGACAGGGCTACACAGATACGCAGTATTTT.

This clonotype was counted a few times. The chain joins TRBV5-1 to TRBJ2-1; TRBD2 is a possible D gene (6 bases). Germline V lookup: CDR1 SGHRS, CDR2 YFSETQ. This CDR3 has 17 residues. V was cut by 4 bases and J by 1 base, with 18 bases left in between. CDR3 DNA sequence: TGCGCCAGCAGCGCGGGACTCTACCCACGTTCCTACAATGAGCAGTTCTTC. Translated, it gives CASSAGLYPRSYNEQFF.

In this sample, this clonotype turned up many times. The gene calls are TRBV20-1 and TRBJ1-2, with no clear D. Trimming removed 2 bases from V and 5 bases from J, with 9 bases in between. Germline V gene lookup returns CDR1 DFQATT and CDR2 SNEGSKA (reference sequence). The length of the CDR3 is 12 residues. Here the CDR3 DNA reads TGCAGTGCTAGAAAAGTAGGTTATGGCTACACCTTC. Protein product: CSARKVGYGYTF.

This clonotype was observed a few times. The V and J genes are TRBV28 and TRBJ2-6; 7 bases match TRBD1. Germline trimming cut 6 bases from V and 0 bases from J; bases unmatched to any gene: 5. CDR1 is MDHEN, CDR2 SYDVKM, per germline. The length of the CDR3 is 16 residues. As DNA, the CDR3 is TGTGCCAGCAGCCGGGACAGCTACTCTGGGGCCAACGTCCTGACTTTC. Its translation: CASSRDSYSGANVLTF.

J is TRBJ1-3 and V is TRBV20-1; D is undetermined. Trimming stripped 5 bases from V and 4 bases from J, with 6 bases between. CDR1 DFQATT and CDR2 SNEGSKA come from the germline V gene (reference sequence). CDR3 length equals 11 residues. Written as DNA, the CDR3 is TGCAGTGCTCGACGGGGAAACACCATATATTTT. It is translated as CSARRGNTIYF.

This clonotype was seen at least ten times. The chain recombines TRBV27 with TRBJ1-3, with D tentatively TRBD1 (5 bases). The CDR3 is made up of 13 amino acids. CDR1 and CDR2 (germline): MNHEY, SMNVEV (reference sequence). V was shortened by 2 bases and J by 7 bases, with 9 bases between the two germline ends. CDR3 sequence reads: CASSLAGMNTIYF. The DNA of the CDR3 is TGTGCCAGCAGTTTAGCAGGGATGAACACCATATATTTT.

A remark on this clonotype: This may be a read error: a much more frequent sequence differs by one nucleotide. J is TRBJ2-6 and V is TRBV6-1; no firm D call. The germline CDR1 and CDR2 sequences are MNHNS and SASEGT. The CDR3 runs to 14 residues. V was cut by 5 bases and J by 2 bases, with 7 bases left in between. CDR3 protein: CASSTEPGANVLTF. The DNA for the CDR3 is TGTGCCAGCAGTACAGAGCCTGGGGCCAACGTCCTGACTTTC.

The chain recombines TRBV29-1 with TRBJ2-5; D possibly corresponds to TRBD1 (6 bases). CDR3 length: 18 residues. Deletions cut 1 base from V and 3 bases from J, with 24 bases between. Germline V gene data show CDR1 as SQVTM and CDR2 as ANQGSEA. CDR3 sequence reads: CSVEGRGKRFEREETQYF. The CDR3 DNA sequence: TGCAGCGTTGAAGGAAGGGGGAAACGTTTCGAACGAGAAGAGACCCAGTACTTC.

This clonotype appeared many times. CDR3 amino acids: CASSGTSGRETGELFF. The CDR3, as DNA: TGTGCCAGCAGCGGGACTAGCGGACGGGAAACCGGGGAGCTGTTTTTT. This chain joins TRBV6-1 and TRBJ2-2; 11 bases are a match to TRBD2. In germline, CDR1 is MNHNS, CDR2 SASEGT. J gave up 5 bases and V 6 bases, and 8 bases lay outside the gene matches. The CDR3 totals 16 residues.